Presented here are 11 T cell receptor beta chains from one specimen sequenced in a study of cytomegalovirus exposure and HLA in healthy donors. The study ran its PCR with 60 Vbeta and 13 Jbeta primers. Assay: immunoSEQ multiplex PCR; the TCRdb copy retains only in-frame clones and omits some. The data hold around 170,000 clones, with approximately 80% observed a single time. What was sequenced was PBMCs. The origin of the receptors is a girl aged 10-17 years in good health and CMV-seropositive.

The sample holds one count of this clone. This chain connects TRBV10-3 to TRBJ1-1; tentatively, D is TRBD1 (5 bases). This CDR3 has 10 residues. From germline, CDR1 is ENHRY and CDR2 SYGVKD. V dropped 8 bases and J dropped 11 bases, with 12 bases sitting between them. The CDR3 DNA follows: TGTGCCATCGTGGGGGGAAGGGCTTTCTTT. Amino acid sequence: CAIVGGRAFF.

The rearrangement joins TRBV19 to TRBJ2-7, with D possibly TRBD2 on 5 matching bases. Germline V gene data show CDR1 as LNHDA and CDR2 as SQIVND (reference sequence). The CDR3 extends over 15 amino acids. The germline V and J ends were trimmed by 1 base and 0 bases, with 10 bases remaining between them. Here the CDR3 reads CASSIGRSTSYEQYF. In nucleotides, the CDR3 is TGTGCCAGTAGTATAGGGAGGTCTACCTCCTACGAGCAGTACTTC.

This sequence joins TRBV25-1 and TRBJ1-1; 7 bases agree with TRBD1. J lost 4 bases, V lost 4 bases, and 3 bases had no gene match. The CDR3 contains 13 residues. CDR1 is MGHDK and CDR2 is SYGVNS in the germline V gene. The CDR3 nucleotides read TGTGCCAGCAGTGGGAGGGGGCCCACTGAAGCTTTCTTT. Its protein is CASSGRGPTEAFF.

The V call is TRBV5-1, the J call TRBJ2-3; 11 bases fit TRBD2. The V gene end was trimmed by 4 bases and the J gene end by 4 bases; junction bases not matched to a gene: 8. The CDR3 consists of 16 residues. Germline CDR1 reads SGHRS; CDR2 reads YFSETQ. The DNA for the CDR3 is TGCGCCAGCAGCCTCCCTATAGCGGGAGGGCCAGATACGCAGTATTTT. It encodes CASSLPIAGGPDTQYF.

This chain connects TRBV30 to TRBJ1-4, with TRBD1 identical over 7 bases. The CDR3 has 15 residues. The ends lost 3 bases at V and 1 base at J; junction bases unmatched: 5. The germline gives CDR1 GTSNPN, CDR2 SVGIG (reference sequence). This CDR3 reads CAWSHGTVTNEKLFF. CDR3 nucleotide sequence: TGTGCCTGGAGCCACGGGACAGTAACTAATGAAAAACTGTTTTTT.

The rearrangement joins TRBV4-1 to TRBJ2-7; 9 bases line up with TRBD2. Trimming took 10 bases from V and 5 from J; bases not matched to a gene: 6. The CDR3 contains 12 residues. Germline V gives CDR1 MGHRA, CDR2 YSYEKL. CDR3 coding DNA: TGCGCCAACGTAGCGGGAGTGGACGAGCAGTACTTC. It codes for CANVAGVDEQYF.

The chain is built from TRBV10-1 and TRBJ1-2; weak D call: TRBD1 (5 bases). Germline assignment: CDR1 WNHNN and CDR2 SYGVQD (reference sequence). V gave up 6 bases and J gave up 6 bases, with 17 bases separating them. The CDR3 extends over 14 amino acids. The CDR3 bases are TGCGCCAGCAGGGTTCCTCAGGGTTCCAATGGCTACACCTTC. Translation gives CASRVPQGSNGYTF.

V is TRBV5-5 and J is TRBJ1-5; D might be TRBD1 (6 bases). The germline V gene has CDR1 SGHKS and CDR2 YYEKEE (reference sequence). V was trimmed by 4 bases and J by 6 bases, leaving 17 bases between them. The CDR3 loop spans 15 amino acids. The CDR3 DNA is TGTGCCAGCAGCCCGAGGCTGGGGGCAGGTCAGCCCCAGCATTTT. This codes for CASSPRLGAGQPQHF. The variable domain in full, completed from reference TRBV5-5 and TRBJ1-5, reads DAGVTQSPTHLIKTRGQQVTLRCSPISGHKSVSWYQQVLGQGPQFIFQYYEKEERGRGNFPDRFSARQFPNYSSELNVNALLLGDSALYLCASSPRLGAGQPQHFGDGTRLSIL.

V usage is TRBV4-1 and J usage is TRBJ2-1; 12 positions agree with TRBD2. J lost 5 bases, V lost 1 base, and 12 bases had no gene match. There are 19 residues in the CDR3. Looked up from germline, CDR1 is MGHRA and CDR2 is YSYEKL. The CDR3 spells CASSQVPYFLAGGHNEQFF. DNA for the CDR3: TGCGCCAGCAGCCAAGTCCCTTATTTTCTAGCGGGAGGGCACAATGAGCAGTTCTTC.

The chain carries TRBV28 and TRBJ1-4; the D is unclear. The length of the CDR3 is 17 residues. The germline V and J ends were trimmed by 3 bases and 4 bases, with 18 bases remaining between them. The germline V gene encodes CDR1 MDHEN and CDR2 SYDVKM. CDR3 nucleotides: TGTGCCAGCAGTTTGCAGTTGGGAGACCGGATTAATGAAAAACTGTTTTTT. As protein: CASSLQLGDRINEKLFF. Complete variable domain (other parts from reference TRBV28 and TRBJ1-4): DVKVTQSSRYLVKRTGEKVFLECVQDMDHENMFWYRQDPGLGLRLIYFSYDVKMKEKGDIPEGYSVSREKKERFSLILESASTNQTSMYLCASSLQLGDRINEKLFFGSGTQLSVL.

The rearrangement joins TRBV11-2 to TRBJ2-7; D might be TRBD2 (6 bases). Germline V lookup: CDR1 SGHAT, CDR2 FQNNGV. This CDR3 region has 15 residues. V was cut by 1 base and J by 3 bases, with 13 bases left in between. CDR3 in amino acids: CASSLGGTSRYEQYF. The CDR3 nucleotides are TGTGCCAGCAGCTTAGGGGGTACTAGCCGCTACGAGCAGTACTTC.